Listed below are T cell receptor beta chains from one sample, sequenced in a study of Ad26.COV2.S vaccination and SARS-CoV-2 variants. Assay: immunoSEQ multiplex PCR; the TCRdb copy retains only in-frame clones and omits some. This sample has fewer than 500,000 clones, with roughly 87% found just once. The source was peripheral blood, collected in a trial of Ad26.COV2.S vaccine versus placebo. The receptors were gathered from a person between 18 and 60 years old who received the Ad26.COV2.S COVID-19 vaccine or a placebo. The CDR3 runs from the conserved cysteine through the conserved F or W. Each record gives: clone size, D gene, V gene, J gene, CDR3 protein, CDR3 DNA. D genes are given only for firm matches. Size tells how often a clone was seen (once, few, many) or the class of an expanded clone, and some rows leave it out.

-	TRBD2	TRBV20-1	TRBJ2-3	CSASGLAETDTQYF	TGCAGTGCTAGTGGACTAGCGGAGACAGATACGCAGTATTTT
-	-	TRBV15	TRBJ1-1	CATSAQTGNTEAFF	TGTGCCACCAGCGCACAAACAGGAAACACTGAAGCTTTCTTT
-	TRBD1	TRBV5-1	TRBJ2-3	CASSLAGGQGTNTQYF	TGCGCCAGCAGCTTGGCCGGGGGACAGGGTACCAATACGCAGTATTTT
-	TRBD1	TRBV28	TRBJ1-1	CASSSPRTGAEAFF	TGTGCCAGCAGTTCTCCGCGGACAGGGGCTGAAGCTTTCTTT
-	TRBD2	TRBV25-1	TRBJ2-3	CASSEGVGGRTDTQYF	TGTGCCAGCAGTGAGGGGGTGGGAGGGCGAACAGATACGCAGTATTTT
-	-	TRBV5-1	TRBJ2-5	CASSLLSISQETQYF	TGCGCCAGCAGCCTACTGTCTATCTCCCAAGAGACCCAGTACTTC
-	-	TRBV9	TRBJ2-2	CASRSDGSNTGELFF	TGTGCCAGCCGCAGTGACGGGAGTAACACCGGGGAGCTGTTTTTT
-	-	TRBV6-2/TRBV6-3	TRBJ2-7	CASSYGGSLYEQYF	TGTGCCAGCAGTTACGGGGGCTCACTTTACGAGCAGTACTTC
-	-	TRBV30	TRBJ2-1	CAWNKRADNEQFF	TGTGCCTGGAATAAGCGGGCAGACAATGAGCAGTTCTTC
-	TRBD2	TRBV19	TRBJ2-7	CASSSLTSGRHEQYF	TGTGCCAGTAGTAGTCTCACTAGCGGGAGGCACGAGCAGTACTTC
-	-	TRBV10-2	TRBJ2-3	CASMGLQADTQYF	TGCGCCAGCATGGGGCTCCAAGCGGATACGCAGTATTTT
few	TRBD1	TRBV2	TRBJ1-6	CASSEPSDRGDYNSPLHF	TGTGCCAGCAGTGAACCTAGTGACAGGGGTGATTATAATTCACCCCTCCACTTT
-	-	TRBV28	TRBJ1-1	CASSRLGDTEAFF	TGTGCCAGCAGCCGGCTCGGGGACACTGAAGCTTTCTTT
-	TRBD1	TRBV9	TRBJ2-7	CASSVGVRGPYEQYF	TGTGCCAGCAGCGTAGGGGTTAGGGGGCCCTACGAGCAGTACTTC
-	-	TRBV12-5	TRBJ1-1	CASGPGRTEAFF	TGTGCTAGTGGACCAGGGAGGACTGAAGCTTTCTTT
once	TRBD2	TRBV7-3	TRBJ2-7	CASSSGLAGGQQYF	TGTGCCAGCAGCTCCGGACTAGCGGGAGGCCAGCAGTACTTC
-	-	TRBV4-1	TRBJ2-1	CASSQLLLYNEQFF	TGCGCCAGCAGCCAATTGTTACTCTACAATGAGCAGTTCTTC
-	-	TRBV30	TRBJ2-1	CAWSGFNEQFF	TGTGCCTGGAGTGGTTTCAATGAGCAGTTCTTC
-	-	TRBV7-9	TRBJ1-1	CASSLRGVVAFF	TGTGCCAGCAGCTTAAGAGGGGTAGTAGCTTTCTTT
-	-	TRBV20-1	TRBJ1-1	CSARDLDIPLF	TGCAGTGCTAGAGACCTAGACATCCCCCTATTT
-	TRBD1	TRBV27	TRBJ1-6	CASSPAGGTGYSPLHF	TGTGCCAGCAGCCCTGCGGGGGGGACAGGTTATTCACCCCTCCACTTT
-	-	TRBV28	TRBJ1-1	CASSLGEGEAFF	TGTGCCAGCAGTTTAGGGGAGGGTGAAGCTTTCTTT
-	TRBD1	TRBV7-3	TRBJ2-7	CASSLQGAESSYEQYF	TGTGCCAGCAGCTTACAGGGGGCGGAGTCGTCCTACGAGCAGTACTTC
-	TRBD1	TRBV11-2	TRBJ2-1	CASSGRDRVWNEQFF	TGTGCCAGCAGCGGCCGGGACAGGGTGTGGAATGAGCAGTTCTTC
-	-	TRBV7-9	TRBJ2-2	CASDELNTGELFF	TGTGCCAGCGACGAGTTAAACACCGGGGAGCTGTTTTTT
-	TRBD1	TRBV7-8	TRBJ2-2	CASSESGQGGTGELFF	TGTGCCAGCAGCGAATCGGGACAGGGAGGTACCGGGGAGCTGTTTTTT